Many counts were recorded for the clone carrying this TCR beta chain. The antigen is undetermined. This sample is part of a study of T cells in Graves' hyperthyroidism and ophthalmopathy. Authors of the study amplified TCR beta CDR3 regions from RNA transcripts. TCR CDR3 regions were first amplified by RT-PCR with HTBI primers. TCRdb ran MiXCR on the multiplex PCR reads and lists one entry per CDR3 protein. Of some 300,000 distinct CDR3 sequences listed, approximately 15% are singletons. General study findings and limits: A model of 13 V-J features distinguished ophthalmopathy from stable hyperthyroidism. Progression to ophthalmopathy was predicted a median of approximately 6.4 months early.

CDR1 and CDR2 from the germline V gene are LGHNA and YNFKEQ. This CDR3 is 14 amino acids long. Trimming removed 4 bases from V and 6 bases from J; junction bases left unmatched: 8. A lack of ophthalmopathy progression within 18 months defined stable Graves' hyperthyroidism. Patients aged 18 to 65 had newly diagnosed hyperthyroidism lasting under 2 months. The source of this sequence is a woman in her 40s with Graves' hyperthyroidism. V usage is TRBV4-2 and J usage is TRBJ1-2; 7 nucleotides line up with TRBD1. Sequencing was performed on blood. CDR3 nucleotides: TGTGCCAGCAGCCCCTTCTCCAGGGGGGATGGCTACACCTTC. It encodes CASSPFSRGDGYTF.